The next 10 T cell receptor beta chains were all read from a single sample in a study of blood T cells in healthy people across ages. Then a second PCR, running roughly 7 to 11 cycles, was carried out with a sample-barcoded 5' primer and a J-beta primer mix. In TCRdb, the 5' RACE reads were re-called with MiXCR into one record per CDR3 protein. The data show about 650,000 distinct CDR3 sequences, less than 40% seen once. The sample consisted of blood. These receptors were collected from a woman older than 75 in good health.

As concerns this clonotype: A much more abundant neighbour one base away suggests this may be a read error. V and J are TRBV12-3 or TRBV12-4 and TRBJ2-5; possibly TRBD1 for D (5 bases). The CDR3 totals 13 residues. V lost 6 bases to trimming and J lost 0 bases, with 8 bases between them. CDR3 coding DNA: TGTGCCAGCAGGCCAGGGTACCAAGAGACCCAGTACTTC. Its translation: CASRPGYQETQYF.

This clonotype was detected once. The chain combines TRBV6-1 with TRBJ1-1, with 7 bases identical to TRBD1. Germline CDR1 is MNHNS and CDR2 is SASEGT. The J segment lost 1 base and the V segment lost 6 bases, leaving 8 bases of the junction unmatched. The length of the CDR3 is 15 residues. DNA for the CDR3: TGTGCCAGCAGCCCCAGGGGGAAGGGGAACACTGAAGCTTTCTTT. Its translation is CASSPRGKGNTEAFF.

CDR3 DNA: TGTGCCAGCAAAAGTCGAGCGGGGGGTTACTACGAGCAGTACTTC. This gives the protein CASKSRAGGYYEQYF. This rearrangement joins TRBV6-5 to TRBJ2-7; TRBD2 matches 9 bases. The CDR3 is 15 amino acids. J gave up 3 bases and V 7 bases, and 10 bases lay outside the gene matches. Germline V lookup: CDR1 MNHEY, CDR2 SVGAGI.

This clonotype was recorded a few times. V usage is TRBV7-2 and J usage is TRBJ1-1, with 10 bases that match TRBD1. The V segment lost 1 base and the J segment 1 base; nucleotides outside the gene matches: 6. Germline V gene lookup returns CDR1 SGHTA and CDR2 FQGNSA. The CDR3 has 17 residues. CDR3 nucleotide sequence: TGTGCCAGCAGCTTAGGCGGGACAGGGGTCTCGAACACTGAAGCTTTCTTT. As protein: CASSLGGTGVSNTEAFF.

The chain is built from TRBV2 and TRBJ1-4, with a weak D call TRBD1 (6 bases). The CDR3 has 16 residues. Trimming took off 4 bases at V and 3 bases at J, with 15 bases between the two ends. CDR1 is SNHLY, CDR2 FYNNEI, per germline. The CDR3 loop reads CASSALGGLSNEKLFF. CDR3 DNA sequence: TGTGCCAGCAGTGCCCTCGGGGGGCTGTCTAATGAAAAACTGTTTTTT.

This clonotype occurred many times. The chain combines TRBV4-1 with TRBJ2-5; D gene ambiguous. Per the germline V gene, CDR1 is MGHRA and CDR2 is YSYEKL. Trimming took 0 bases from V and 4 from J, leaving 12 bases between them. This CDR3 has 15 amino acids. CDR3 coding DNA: TGCGCCAGCAGCCAAGATCCTGCCCTGGGAGAGACCCAGTACTTC. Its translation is CASSQDPALGETQYF.

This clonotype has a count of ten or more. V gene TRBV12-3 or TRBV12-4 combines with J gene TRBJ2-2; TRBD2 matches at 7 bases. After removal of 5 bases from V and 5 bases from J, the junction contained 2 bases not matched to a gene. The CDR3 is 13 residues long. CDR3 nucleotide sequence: TGTGCCAGCAGTATCGGGGGGACCGGGGAGCTGTTTTTT. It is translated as CASSIGGTGELFF.

For the CDR3, the DNA is TGTGCCAGCAGTTCAGCGGAGGTGACAGATACGCAGTATTTT. Protein sequence: CASSSAEVTDTQYF. This chain joins TRBV12-3 or TRBV12-4 and TRBJ2-3; possible D gene TRBD2, 5 bases. This CDR3 spans 14 amino acids. Trimming left V 4 bases short and J 3 bases short, with 11 bases between.

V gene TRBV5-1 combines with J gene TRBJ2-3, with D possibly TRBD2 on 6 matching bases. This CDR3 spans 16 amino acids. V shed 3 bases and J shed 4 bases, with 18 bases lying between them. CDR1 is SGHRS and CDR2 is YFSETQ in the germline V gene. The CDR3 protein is CASSSRDSTGPDTQYF. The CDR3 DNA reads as TGCGCCAGCAGCTCACGGGACTCAACGGGCCCAGATACGCAGTATTTT.

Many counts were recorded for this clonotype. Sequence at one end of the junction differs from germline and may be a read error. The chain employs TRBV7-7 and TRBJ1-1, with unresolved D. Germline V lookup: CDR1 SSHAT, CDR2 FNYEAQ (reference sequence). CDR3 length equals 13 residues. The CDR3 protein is CASSSSVNTEAFF. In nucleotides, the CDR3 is TGTGCTAGCAGCTCCTCAGTTAACACTGAAGCTTTCTTT.